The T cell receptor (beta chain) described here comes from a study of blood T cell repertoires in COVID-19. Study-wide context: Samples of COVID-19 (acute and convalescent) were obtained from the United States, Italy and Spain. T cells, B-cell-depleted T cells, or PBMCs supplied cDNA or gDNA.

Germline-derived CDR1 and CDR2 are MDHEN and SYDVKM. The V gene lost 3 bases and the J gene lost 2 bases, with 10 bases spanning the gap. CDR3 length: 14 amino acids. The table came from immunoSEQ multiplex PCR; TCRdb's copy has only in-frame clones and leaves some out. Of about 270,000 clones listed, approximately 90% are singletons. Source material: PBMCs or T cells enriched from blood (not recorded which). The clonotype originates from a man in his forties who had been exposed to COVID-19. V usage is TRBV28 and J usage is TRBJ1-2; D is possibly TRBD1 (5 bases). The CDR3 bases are TGTGCCAGCAGTTTGGGGGGTACGAACTATGGCTACACCTTC. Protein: CASSLGGTNYGYTF.